This TCR beta chain was sequenced during a study of cytomegalovirus exposure and HLA in healthy donors. Findings and limits, study-wide: Among immune exposure information, only CMV serostatus was available. Cytomegalovirus status was reportedly diagnosed by the classifier with high sensitivity and specificity.

About this clone: What it recognizes is unknown.

Trimming removed 4 bases from V and 7 bases from J; junction bases left unmatched: 6. The CDR3 totals 15 residues. Germline V gene lookup returns CDR1 SGHNT and CDR2 YYREEE (reference sequence). It was with 60 Vbeta and 13 Jbeta primers that the PCR ran. Clones were read by immunoSEQ multiplex PCR, and TCRdb kept only the in-frame ones, dropping some. The sample holds around 150,000 clones, around nine tenths seen once. The chain couples TRBV5-4 to TRBJ1-6; the match to TRBD1 covers 9 bases. The sequencing input was PBMCs. The receptor was isolated from a woman in her twenties or thirties in good health and CMV-seronegative. CDR3 in DNA: TGTGCCAGCAGCGGCGGGACAGGGCGAAATTCACCCCTCCACTTT. Protein product: CASSGGTGRNSPLHF. Using reference TRBV5-4 and TRBJ1-6 for the parts outside the CDR3, the full variable domain is ETGVTQSPTHLIKTRGQQVTLRCSSQSGHNTVSWYQQALGQGPQFIFQYYREEENGRGNFPPRFSGLQFPNYSSELNVNALELDDSALYLCASSGGTGRNSPLHFGNGTRLTVT.